Shown below are 20 T cell receptor beta chains from a single sample sequenced in a study of blood T cell repertoires in COVID-19. Assay used: immunoSEQ multiplex PCR; TCRdb lists only in-frame clones, some missing. Of a few hundred thousand clones listed, 65% to 90% are singletons. Source material: peripheral blood. Source of these receptors: a woman aged 35 to 49 who had recovered from COVID-19.

CDR3 bases: TGCGCCAGCAGCCCAAACACAGGGGTAGATCAGCCCCAGCATTTT. This translates into CASSPNTGVDQPQHF. J is TRBJ1-5 and V is TRBV5-1, with 7 bases identical to TRBD1. The junction had 9 bases not matched to a gene; V was cut back by 4 bases and J by 5 bases. Germline loops: CDR1 SGHRS, CDR2 YFSETQ. The length of the CDR3 is 15 residues.

This rearrangement joins TRBV12-3 or TRBV12-4 to TRBJ2-2; D may be TRBD2 (5 bases). The ends were cut back, 6 bases at V and 6 bases at J, with 11 bases in the middle. CDR3 length: 13 amino acids. CDR3 loop: CASRIAGAGELFF. The DNA of the CDR3 is TGTGCCAGCAGAATTGCCGGGGCCGGGGAGCTGTTTTTT.

The gene calls are TRBV12-5 and TRBJ1-2; D call uncertain. Germline CDR1 LGHNT, CDR2 FRNRAP. The CDR3 covers 15 residues. V dropped 7 bases and J dropped 8 bases, with 23 bases sitting between them. The CDR3, as DNA: TGTGCTAGTGCCCCTTCTTTTTTAGAGTCCTGGGGCTACACCTTC. Amino acids: CASAPSFLESWGYTF.

CDR3 DNA sequence: TGTGCCAGCTCACCTCCCCCCCCAGGGTCTAACTATGGCTACACCTTC. Its protein is CASSPPPPGSNYGYTF. The chain uses TRBV18 and TRBJ1-2, with D maybe TRBD1 (5 bases). Trimming left V 3 bases short and J 0 bases short, with 14 bases between. The CDR3 has 16 residues. Germline CDR1 is KGHSH and CDR2 is LQKENI.

This CDR3 reads CASSLRLRETQYF. CDR3 coding DNA: TGTGCCAGCAGCTTAAGACTCCGCGAGACCCAGTACTTC. This chain uses TRBV7-2 with TRBJ2-5; D gene unclear. The ends were cut back, 2 bases at V and 5 bases at J, with 9 bases in the middle. CDR3 length equals 13 residues. Germline V gene data show CDR1 as SGHTA and CDR2 as FQGNSA.

The V gene is TRBV19, the J gene TRBJ2-5; 10 positions match TRBD2. CDR3 length equals 13 residues. Trimming took 7 bases from V and 9 from J; bases not matched to a gene: 8. The germline CDR1 and CDR2 sequences are LNHDA and SQIVND (reference sequence). The CDR3 protein is CASTMSGGAPQYF. The CDR3 bases are TGTGCCAGTACCATGAGCGGGGGGGCGCCCCAGTACTTC.

The chain carries TRBV5-1 and TRBJ2-7; D not certain. Trimming removed 2 bases at V and 0 bases at J, with 9 bases between. Per the germline V gene, CDR1 is SGHRS and CDR2 is YFSETQ. This CDR3 spans 14 amino acids. The CDR3 nucleotides are TGCGCCAGCAGCTTTGATAGAAGCTCCTACGAGCAGTACTTC. Translated, it gives CASSFDRSSYEQYF.

The rearrangement joins TRBV27 to TRBJ2-7; 11 positions match TRBD1. CDR1 is MNHEY and CDR2 is SMNVEV in the germline V gene (reference sequence). Trimming cost V 6 bases and J 4 bases; bases outside gene matches: 5. The CDR3 contains 14 residues. CDR3 residues: CASSTDRGLYEQYF. For the CDR3, the DNA is TGTGCCAGCAGCACGGACAGGGGGCTTTACGAGCAGTACTTC.

The V and J genes are TRBV11-2 and TRBJ1-1; TRBD1 might be the D (6 bases). Germline CDR1 reads SGHAT; CDR2 reads FQNNGV. Trimming removed 6 bases at V and 10 bases at J, with 15 bases between. The length of the CDR3 is 12 residues. The chain's CDR3 is CASRRADRLAFF. The DNA for the CDR3 is TGTGCCAGCAGGCGGGCTGACAGGCTAGCTTTCTTT.

The CDR3 DNA reads TGTGCTAGTGGTTTGAAAACCAGGGGCCGGTTTAACTATGGCTACACCTTC. This gives the protein CASGLKTRGRFNYGYTF. The genes are TRBV12-5 and TRBJ1-2, with D perhaps TRBD1 (6 bases). Germline V gene sequence: CDR1 LGHNT, CDR2 FRNRAP. The CDR3 spans 17 residues. Trimming stripped 2 bases from V and 1 base from J, with 17 bases between.

The genes are TRBV5-4 and TRBJ1-2; no clear D gene. Trimming left V 0 bases short and J 1 base short, with 10 bases between. This CDR3 is built from 15 residues. Germline assignment: CDR1 SGHNT and CDR2 YYREEE (reference sequence). CDR3 in DNA: TGTGCCAGCAGCTTGGACCCGGAGGTTAACTATGGCTACACCTTC. Protein product: CASSLDPEVNYGYTF.

The chain couples TRBV6-5 to TRBJ2-3, with D maybe TRBD2 (6 bases). Trimming removed 6 bases at V and 6 bases at J, with 7 bases between. The CDR3 covers 11 residues. Germline V gene lookup returns CDR1 MNHEY and CDR2 SVGAGI. The CDR3 DNA follows: TGTGCCAGCAGGGAGGGGGATACGCAGTATTTT. Its translation is CASREGDTQYF.

The chain uses TRBV14 and TRBJ2-5, with TRBD1 matching 8 bases. J was trimmed by 4 bases and V by 4 bases; bases with no gene match: 8. Germline CDR1 and CDR2: SGHDN and FVKESK. The CDR3 runs to 15 residues. DNA of the CDR3: TGTGCCAGCAGCCGACAGGGGCTGGGGGGAGAGACCCAGTACTTC. Its translation: CASSRQGLGGETQYF.

The CDR3 region has the DNA TGTGCCAGCAGCTTAGGAGGGACAGGGGTCGGCTATGGCTACACCTTC. Its protein is CASSLGGTGVGYGYTF. The chain uses TRBV7-2 and TRBJ1-2, with 10 bases fitting TRBD1. V trimming: 1 base; J trimming: 4 bases; junction bases outside the gene matches: 6. The CDR3 has 16 residues. Germline values: CDR1 SGHTA, CDR2 FQGNSA.

V gene TRBV18 combines with J gene TRBJ1-3; 7 bases are a match to TRBD1. The CDR3 has 15 amino acids. Germline CDR1 KGHSH, CDR2 LQKENI. The junction had 5 bases not matched to a gene; V was cut back by 3 bases and J by 3 bases. This chain's CDR3 is CASSPQGQIGNTIYF. The CDR3 DNA reads as TGTGCCAGCTCACCGCAGGGACAGATTGGAAACACCATATATTTT.

There are a few counts of this clone. The chain's CDR3 is CASSLGPGQGRSGANVLTF. The CDR3 DNA reads TGTGCCAGCAGCCTTGGCCCGGGACAGGGGAGGTCTGGGGCCAACGTCCTGACTTTC. This chain links TRBV5-4 with TRBJ2-6; 10 nucleotides line up with TRBD1. V lost 4 bases, J lost 1 base, and 11 bases stayed unmatched. CDR3 size: 19 residues. Germline lookup yields CDR1 SGHNT and CDR2 YYREEE (reference sequence). Full variable domain (rest looked up from reference TRBV5-4 and TRBJ2-6): ETGVTQSPTHLIKTRGQQVTLRCSSQSGHNTVSWYQQALGQGPQFIFQYYREEENGRGNFPPRFSGLQFPNYSSELNVNALELDDSALYLCASSLGPGQGRSGANVLTFGAGSRLTVL.

This chain links TRBV30 with TRBJ1-1; D perhaps matches TRBD1 (6 bases). The germline gives CDR1 GTSNPN, CDR2 SVGIG (reference sequence). Trimming removed 0 bases at V and 11 bases at J, with 13 bases between. The CDR3 is made up of 12 amino acids. The CDR3 spells CAWSVLKGVAFF. CDR3 DNA sequence: TGTGCCTGGAGTGTACTTAAGGGGGTTGCTTTCTTT.

This chain links TRBV25-1 with TRBJ2-7, with 7 positions matching TRBD1. V lost 7 bases and J lost 2; bases outside the gene matches: 8. The CDR3 runs to 14 residues. The V gene's germline CDR1 is MGHDK and CDR2 SYGVNS. CDR3 bases: TGTGCCAGCACCCCCCGGACAGGCACCTACGAGCAGTACTTC. Protein product: CASTPRTGTYEQYF.

CDR3 DNA: TGTGCCATCAGTGAACTGACAGGCAACTATGGCTACACCTTC. Translating it yields CAISELTGNYGYTF. The chain joins TRBV10-3 to TRBJ1-2, with TRBD1 as a possible D gene (6 bases). Germline values: CDR1 ENHRY, CDR2 SYGVKD. Between the trimmed V and J ends, which lost 3 bases and 2 bases, there was a span of 10 bases. This CDR3 is 14 amino acids long.

The rearrangement uses TRBV7-2 and TRBJ2-2; possibly TRBD1 for D (5 bases). CDR1 is SGHTA, CDR2 FQGNSA, per germline. The germline V and J ends were trimmed by 2 bases and 4 bases, with 14 bases remaining between them. The CDR3 is 16 amino acids. CDR3 loop: CASSLPKWTRTGELFF. The DNA for the CDR3 is TGTGCCAGCAGCTTACCTAAGTGGACACGCACCGGGGAGCTGTTTTTT.